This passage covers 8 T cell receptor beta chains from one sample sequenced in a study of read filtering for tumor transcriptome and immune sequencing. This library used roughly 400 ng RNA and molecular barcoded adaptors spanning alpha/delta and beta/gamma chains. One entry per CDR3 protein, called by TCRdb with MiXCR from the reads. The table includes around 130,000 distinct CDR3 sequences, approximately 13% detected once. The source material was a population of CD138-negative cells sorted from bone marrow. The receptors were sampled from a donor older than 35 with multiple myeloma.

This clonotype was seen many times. The CDR3 sequence: CASSPGVLPGPMNTEAFF. The CDR3 DNA follows: TGTGCCAGCTCACCAGGTGTTTTGCCAGGGCCGATGAACACTGAAGCTTTCTTT. The chain is built from TRBV18 and TRBJ1-1, with D perhaps TRBD1 (5 bases). The germline CDR1 and CDR2 sequences are KGHSH and LQKENI. The CDR3 extends over 18 amino acids. The V end was cut by 2 bases, the J end by 0 bases, with 19 bases between.

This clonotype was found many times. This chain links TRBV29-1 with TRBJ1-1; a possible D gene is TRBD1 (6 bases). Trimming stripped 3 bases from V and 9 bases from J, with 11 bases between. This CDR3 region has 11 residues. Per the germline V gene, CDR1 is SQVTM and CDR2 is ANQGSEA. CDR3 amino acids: CSVDRGTQAFF. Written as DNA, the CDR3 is TGCAGCGTTGACAGGGGTACACAAGCTTTCTTT.

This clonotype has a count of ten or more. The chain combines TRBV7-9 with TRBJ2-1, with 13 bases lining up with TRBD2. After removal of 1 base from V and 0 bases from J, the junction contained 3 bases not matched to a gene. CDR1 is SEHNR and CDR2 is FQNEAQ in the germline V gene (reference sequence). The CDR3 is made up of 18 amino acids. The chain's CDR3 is CASSLELAGGSSYNEQFF. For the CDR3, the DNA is TGTGCCAGCAGCTTAGAACTAGCGGGAGGGAGCTCCTACAATGAGCAGTTCTTC.

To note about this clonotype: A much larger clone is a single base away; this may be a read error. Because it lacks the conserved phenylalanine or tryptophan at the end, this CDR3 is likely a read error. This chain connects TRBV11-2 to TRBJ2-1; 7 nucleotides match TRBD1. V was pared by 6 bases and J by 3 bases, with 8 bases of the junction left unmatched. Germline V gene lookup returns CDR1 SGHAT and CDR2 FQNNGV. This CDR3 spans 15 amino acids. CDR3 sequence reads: CASSSGQTFYNEQFL. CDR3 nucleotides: TGTGCCAGCAGTTCGGGACAGACTTTCTACAATGAGCAGTTCCTC.

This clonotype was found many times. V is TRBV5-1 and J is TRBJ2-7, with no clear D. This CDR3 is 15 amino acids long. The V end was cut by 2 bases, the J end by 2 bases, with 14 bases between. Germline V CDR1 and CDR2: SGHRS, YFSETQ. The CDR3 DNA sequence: TGCGCCAGCAGCTTCCTGGGAACACCAGCCTACGAGCAGTACTTC. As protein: CASSFLGTPAYEQYF.

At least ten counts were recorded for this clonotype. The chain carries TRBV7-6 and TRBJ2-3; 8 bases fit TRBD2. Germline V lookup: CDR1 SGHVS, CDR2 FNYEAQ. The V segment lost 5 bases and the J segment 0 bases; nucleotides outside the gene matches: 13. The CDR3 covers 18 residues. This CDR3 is CASSRRVSGSSSTDTQYF. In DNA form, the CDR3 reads TGTGCCAGCAGCCGCCGGGTCAGCGGGAGTTCTAGCACAGATACGCAGTATTTT.

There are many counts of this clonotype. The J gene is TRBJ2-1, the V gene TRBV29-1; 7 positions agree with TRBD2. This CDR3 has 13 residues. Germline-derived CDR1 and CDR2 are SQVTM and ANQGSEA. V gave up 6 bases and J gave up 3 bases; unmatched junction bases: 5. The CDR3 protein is CSVGGERYNEQFF. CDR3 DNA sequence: TGCAGCGTGGGGGGGGAACGCTACAATGAGCAGTTCTTC.

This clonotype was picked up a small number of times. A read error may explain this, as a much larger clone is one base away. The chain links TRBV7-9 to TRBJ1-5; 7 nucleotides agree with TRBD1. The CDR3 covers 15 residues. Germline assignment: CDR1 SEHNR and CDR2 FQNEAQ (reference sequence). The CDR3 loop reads CASTQGDISDQPQHF. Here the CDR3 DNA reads TGTGCCAGCACCCAGGGGGACATTAGCGATCAGCCCCAGCATTTT. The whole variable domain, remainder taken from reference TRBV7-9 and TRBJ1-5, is DTGVSQNPRHKITKRGQNVTFRCDPISEHNRLYWYRQTLGQGPEFLTYFQNEAQLEKSRLLSDRFSAERPKGSFSTLEIQRTEQGDSAMYLCASTQGDISDQPQHFGDGTRLSIL.